This T cell receptor (beta chain) originates from a study of lung T cells in sarcoidosis with Löfgren's syndrome. Via MiXCR, TCRdb re-called the reads, giving one row per CDR3 protein. The profile shows several thousand distinct CDR3 sequences, over 15% of them singletons. V lost 5 bases and J lost 5, with 3 bases in between. Germline loops: CDR1 SNHLY, CDR2 FYNNEI. The CDR3 runs to 10 residues. The rearrangement links TRBV2 to TRBJ2-5; D is unclear. The clonotype was recovered from a human donor with sarcoidosis (Löfgren's syndrome or another form), or a control subject (not recorded which). The sample consisted of CD4+ T cells from bronchoalveolar lavage. CDR3 DNA sequence: TGTGCCAGCAGTTACGAGACCCAGTACTTC. Its translation: CASSYETQYF.